This entry concerns a single T cell receptor beta chain. The data were produced by immunoSEQ multiplex PCR, yet TCRdb's version contains in-frame clones alone and is incomplete. The sample lists about 160,000 clones; 70% to 90% were seen once. A Seattle source enrolled patients during active infection and followed them longitudinally. Germline-derived CDR1 and CDR2 are SGHTA and FQGNSA. The CDR3 is 15 residues long. V lost 0 bases, J lost 4 bases, and 4 bases stayed unmatched. This sample is drawn from a study of blood T cell repertoires in COVID-19. The TCR sequence derives from a woman aged 50 to 60 with COVID-19, enrolled during active disease. The sample consisted of peripheral blood. The J gene is TRBJ1-2, the V gene TRBV7-2, with 8 bases lining up with TRBD1. This CDR3 is CASSLAGTGFYGYTF. The CDR3 bases are TGTGCCAGCAGCTTAGCCGGGACAGGATTCTATGGCTACACCTTC.